The TCR beta chain described here comes from a study of control samples from healthy donors and cancer patients (dated by TCRdb to the early 2020s). Receptor amplification or capture employed the immunoSEQ multiplex PCR assay. In its TCRdb copy, this immuneACCESS table keeps in-frame sequences only and misses some clones. Where compared with another copy, unresolved V genes explain less than half of these, and the others have no known cause. This sample gives 73,000 or so clones in total; more than 75% of them show up just once. The leading ten clones occupy 3.5% to 4% of the sample. Concerning this clone: Its antigen has not been determined. One base away there is no much larger clone; base qualities are not given.

The CDR3 sequence holds 16 residues, the cysteine and phenylalanine included. The entry retains the CDR3 DNA only, 48 bases that are in frame from base 1. The germline V gene gives CDR1 as KGHSH and CDR2 as LQKENI. V loses 6 bases at its end and J loses 7 bases; junction bases beyond the gene matches: 12. Sequenced input: blood. Recombination linked TRBV18 to TRBJ2-1; 10 middle bases align to TRBD2. The source is a woman aged 45 to 65 in good health. The CDR3 protein: CASSPRRTSGTNEQFF. The DNA sequence reads TGTGCCAGCTCCCCTCGGCGCACTAGCGGGACTAATGAGCAGTTCTTC. With all but the CDR3 taken from the reference TRBV18 and TRBJ2-1 genes, the full variable domain is: NAGVMQNPRHLVRRRGQEARLRCSPMKGHSHVYWYRQLPEEGLKFMVYLQKENIIDESGMPKERFSAEFPKEGPSILRIQQVVRGDSAAYFCASSPRRTSGTNEQFFGPGTRLTVL.